Below are 11 T cell receptor beta chains sequenced from a single sample in a study of blood T cell repertoires in COVID-19. The repertoire was sequenced with immunoSEQ multiplex PCR; TCRdb's copy has only in-frame clones and lacks some. The data contain 200,000 to 250,000 clones, approximately 86% of them singletons. Sequencing used peripheral blood. The receptors were sampled from a man younger than 35 with active or convalescent COVID-19.

The chain combines TRBV30 with TRBJ1-4, with a weak D call TRBD1 (5 bases). This CDR3 has 12 residues. Deletions cut 4 bases from V and 13 bases from J, with 16 bases between. Germline V gene data show CDR1 as GTSNPN and CDR2 as SVGIG (reference sequence). The CDR3 spells CAWTGGGAGLFF. The CDR3 bases are TGTGCCTGGACTGGGGGGGGAGCTGGACTGTTTTTT. The variable domain in full, completed from reference TRBV30 and TRBJ1-4, reads SQTIHQWPATLVQPVGSPLSLECTVEGTSNPNLYWYRQAAGRGLQLLFYSVGIGQISSEVPQNLSASRPQDRQFILSSKKLLLSDSGFYLCAWTGGGAGLFFGSGTQLSVL.

The chain employs TRBV7-9 and TRBJ1-3, with D perhaps matching TRBD1 (5 bases). The ends were cut back, 0 bases at V and 0 bases at J, with 9 bases in the middle. The CDR3 loop spans 16 amino acids. The germline CDR1 and CDR2 sequences are SEHNR and FQNEAQ (reference sequence). DNA for the CDR3: TGTGCCAGCAGCTTAGCGCGGGGGAGCTCTGGAAACACCATATATTTT. Translated: CASSLARGSSGNTIYF.

The genes are TRBV30 and TRBJ1-4, with D possibly being TRBD1 (6 bases). V was pared by 5 bases and J by 11 bases, with 24 bases between. Germline V gene data show CDR1 as GTSNPN and CDR2 as SVGIG (reference sequence). The CDR3 is made up of 15 amino acids. The CDR3 sequence is CAWDRRQAPMRKLFF. In DNA form, the CDR3 reads TGTGCCTGGGACAGGCGGCAGGCCCCGATGAGGAAACTGTTTTTT.

The chain links TRBV30 to TRBJ2-2; 12 nucleotides agree with TRBD1. V was pared by 8 bases and J by 7 bases, with 5 bases of the junction left unmatched. CDR1 is GTSNPN, CDR2 SVGIG, per germline (reference sequence). The CDR3 covers 13 residues. CDR3 nucleotide sequence: TGTGCCACGGGACAGGGGGCCGGCGGGGAGCTGTTTTTT. It translates to CATGQGAGGELFF.

V and J are TRBV7-3 and TRBJ2-2; D unclear. Germline V gene data show CDR1 as SGHTA and CDR2 as FQGTGA. V shed 5 bases and J shed 6 bases, with 10 bases lying between them. The CDR3 spans 13 residues. Here the CDR3 reads CASSPGVPGELFF. The CDR3 DNA reads as TGTGCCAGCAGCCCCGGAGTCCCCGGGGAGCTGTTTTTT.

The chain has TRBV6-5 and TRBJ2-1, with TRBD2 matching over 14 bases. CDR3 size: 16 residues. V shed 4 bases and J 8 bases; nucleotides not matched to a gene: 7. The V gene's germline CDR1 is MNHEY and CDR2 SVGAGI. CDR3: CASSSGTSGSFDEQFF. The CDR3 DNA reads as TGTGCCAGCAGTTCGGGGACTAGCGGGAGCTTTGATGAGCAGTTCTTC.

The V call is TRBV7-2, the J call TRBJ2-7, with D perhaps TRBD2 (6 bases). The CDR3 has 15 residues. V was cut by 3 bases and J by 5 bases, with 17 bases left in between. Germline V gene lookup returns CDR1 SGHTA and CDR2 FQGNSA. CDR3 bases: TGTGCCAGCAGCTTTCTCGGCGGGATGGTGGACGAGCAGTACTTC. Protein product: CASSFLGGMVDEQYF.

This clone was counted once. The chain is built from TRBV7-8 and TRBJ1-2, with 9 bases that match TRBD1. The germline V gene encodes CDR1 SGHVS and CDR2 FQNEAQ. Trimming at V came to 4 bases and at J to 5 bases, leaving 5 bases not matched to a gene. The CDR3 spans 14 residues. The CDR3 region has the DNA TGTGCCAGCAGCTCCCCGGGACAGGGTTATGGCTACACCTTC. Residues: CASSSPGQGYGYTF.

The chain is built from TRBV4-2 and TRBJ1-3, with 8 bases identical to TRBD1. Germline V gene sequence: CDR1 LGHNA, CDR2 YNFKEQ. The CDR3 length is 20 residues. V lost 4 bases and J lost 0; bases outside the gene matches: 17. Written as DNA, the CDR3 is TGTGCCAGCAGCCGAAGGACAGGGAAATTTCTTACTACCTCTGGAAACACCATATATTTT. Amino acid sequence: CASSRRTGKFLTTSGNTIYF.

This clone occurred once. The chain links TRBV5-1 to TRBJ2-7, with 7 bases matching TRBD2. The trim removed 0 bases at V and 6 bases at J, leaving 9 bases unmatched. Germline CDR1 reads SGHRS; CDR2 reads YFSETQ. The CDR3 totals 15 residues. CDR3 sequence (DNA): TGCGCCAGCAGCTTGGGGGCGGGAGCGATGGGCGAGCAGTACTTC. Amino acids: CASSLGAGAMGEQYF. The full variable domain, completed using reference TRBV5-1 and TRBJ2-7, is KAGVTQTPRYLIKTRGQQVTLSCSPISGHRSVSWYQQTPGQGLQFLFEYFSETQRNKGNFPGRFSGRQFSNSRSEMNVSTLELGDSALYLCASSLGAGAMGEQYFGPGTRLTVT.

The chain has TRBV9 and TRBJ1-4, with TRBD1 identical over 7 bases. Germline values: CDR1 SGDLS, CDR2 YYNGEE. The CDR3 has 15 amino acids. V was pared by 2 bases and J by 5 bases, with 6 bases of the junction left unmatched. The CDR3 sequence is CASSVYPGQNEKLFF. CDR3 bases: TGTGCCAGCAGCGTCTATCCGGGACAGAATGAAAAACTGTTTTTT.